These T cell receptor beta chains were read from a single sample in a study of radiation and T cells in renal cell carcinoma. Sequenced by immunoSEQ multiplex PCR; TCRdb stores in-frame clones only, minus some. This table holds around 80,000 clones, 82% found once. Sequenced here: blood, sampled from a patient whose treatment included radiotherapy and nephrectomy. These TCRs come from a man in his fifties or sixties with renal cell carcinoma. The CDR3 runs from the conserved cysteine through the conserved F or W. The D gene is left open where the match is weak. Clone size, where shown, is once, few, many, or a class for clones that have expanded.

CASSPRSGGGPLNEQFF TGTGCCAGCAGTCCCCGGAGTGGGGGAGGGCCCCTCAATGAGCAGTTCTTC few TRBJ2-1 TRBV28 TRBD2
CASSKEMGIFGRARTDTQYF TGTGCCAGCAGCAAAGAGATGGGGATATTCGGGAGGGCCCGCACAGATACGCAGTATTTT once TRBJ2-3 TRBV21-1 .
CASRTGLRTGTQYF TGTGCCAGCAGGACGGGACTCCGAACGGGGACCCAGTACTTC . TRBJ2-5 TRBV6-1 .
CASSLRVGTNLRAGELFF TGCGCCAGCAGCTTGCGGGTCGGGACAAACCTCAGGGCCGGGGAGCTGTTTTTT . TRBJ2-2 TRBV5-1 .
CASSFDVNTGELFF TGTGCCAGCAGCTTTGACGTGAACACCGGGGAGCTGTTTTTT . TRBJ2-2 TRBV7-2 .
CASSQDSLYNEQFF TGCGCCAGCAGCCAAGACAGCCTCTACAATGAGCAGTTCTTC once TRBJ2-1 TRBV4-3 .
CASSLGQGYSYEQYF TGTGCCAGCAGCTTGGGGCAGGGATACTCCTACGAGCAGTACTTC . TRBJ2-7 TRBV5-4 .
CASSLQSPNEQYF TGTGCCAGCAGCCTTCAGTCTCCGAACGAGCAGTACTTC few TRBJ2-7 TRBV11-2 .
CASSQSGTGGLGYTF TGTGCCAGCAGCCAATCCGGGACAGGGGGCCTAGGCTACACCTTC few TRBJ1-2 TRBV4-2 TRBD1
CASRPPGANTEAFF TGTGCCAGCAGACCTCCAGGGGCGAACACTGAAGCTTTCTTT . TRBJ1-1 TRBV28 .